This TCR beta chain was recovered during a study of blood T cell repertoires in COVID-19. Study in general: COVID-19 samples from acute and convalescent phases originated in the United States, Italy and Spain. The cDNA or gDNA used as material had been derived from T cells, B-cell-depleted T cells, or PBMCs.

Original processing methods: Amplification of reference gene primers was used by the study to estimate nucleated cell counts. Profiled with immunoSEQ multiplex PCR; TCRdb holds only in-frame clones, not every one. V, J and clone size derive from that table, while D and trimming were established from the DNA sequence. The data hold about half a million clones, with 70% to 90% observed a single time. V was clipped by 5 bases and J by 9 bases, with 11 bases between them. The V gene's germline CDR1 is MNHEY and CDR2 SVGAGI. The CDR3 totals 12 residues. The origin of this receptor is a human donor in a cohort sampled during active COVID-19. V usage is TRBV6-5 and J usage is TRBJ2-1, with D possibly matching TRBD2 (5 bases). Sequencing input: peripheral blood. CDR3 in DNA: TGTGCCAGCAGTCGCTACCGGGGTGAGCAGTTCTTC. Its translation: CASSRYRGEQFF.